This T cell receptor beta chain was sequenced in a study of blood T cell repertoires in COVID-19. Study in general: Italy, Spain and the United States were the sources of the convalescent and acute COVID-19 samples.

Germline V gives CDR1 SGHNT, CDR2 YENEEA. Between the trimmed V and J ends, which lost 4 bases and 7 bases, there was a span of 17 bases. The CDR3 runs to 14 residues. The study drew participants aged 18 to 89 years from 20 to 30 US areas. The study assigned cohorts using participant-reported clinical history. Two negative PCRs, clearance, or symptom resolution had been documented for recovered Cohort 3 donors. Some clones are missing from TCRdb's copy, which holds only in-frame ones; the method was immunoSEQ multiplex PCR. The table records about 260,000 clones, 80% to 90% of them present only once. The sequencing input was PBMCs or T cells enriched from blood (not recorded which). The sequence derives from a woman aged 18-29 years who had recovered from COVID-19. This chain links TRBV11-3 with TRBJ2-7; D is possibly TRBD2 (6 bases). CDR3 residues: CASSYSGPAGEQYF. Here the CDR3 DNA reads TGTGCCAGCAGCTACTCCGGGCCCGCGGGGGAGCAGTACTTC. Filled out from reference TRBV11-3 and TRBJ2-7, the complete variable domain reads EAGVVQSPRYKIIEKKQPVAFWCNPISGHNTLYWYLQNLGQGPELLIRYENEEAVDDSQLPKDRFSAERLKGVDSTLKIQPAELGDSAVYLCASSYSGPAGEQYFGPGTRLTVT.